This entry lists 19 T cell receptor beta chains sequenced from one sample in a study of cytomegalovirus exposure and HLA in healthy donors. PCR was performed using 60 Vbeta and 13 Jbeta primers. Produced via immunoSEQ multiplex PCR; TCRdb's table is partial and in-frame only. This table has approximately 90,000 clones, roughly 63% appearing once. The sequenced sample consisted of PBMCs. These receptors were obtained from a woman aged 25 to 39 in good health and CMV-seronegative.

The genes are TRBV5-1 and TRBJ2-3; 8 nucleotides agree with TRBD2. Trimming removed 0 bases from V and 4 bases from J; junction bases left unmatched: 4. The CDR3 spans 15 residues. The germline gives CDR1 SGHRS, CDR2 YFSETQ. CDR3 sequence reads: CASSLAGGPSDTQYF. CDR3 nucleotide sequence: TGCGCCAGCAGCTTGGCGGGAGGGCCCTCAGATACGCAGTATTTT.

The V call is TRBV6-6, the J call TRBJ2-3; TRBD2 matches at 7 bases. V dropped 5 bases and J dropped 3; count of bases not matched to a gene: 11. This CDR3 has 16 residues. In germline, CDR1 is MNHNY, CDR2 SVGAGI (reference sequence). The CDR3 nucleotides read TGTGCCAGCAGTCTGGGGCCAGCGGGGTTAACAGATACGCAGTATTTT. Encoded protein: CASSLGPAGLTDTQYF.

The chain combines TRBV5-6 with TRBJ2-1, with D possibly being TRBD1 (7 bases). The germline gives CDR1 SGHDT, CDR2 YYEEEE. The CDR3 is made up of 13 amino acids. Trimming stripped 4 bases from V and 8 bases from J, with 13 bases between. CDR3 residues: CASSPGRGDEQFF. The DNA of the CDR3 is TGTGCCAGCAGCCCCGGCAGGGGGGATGAGCAGTTCTTC. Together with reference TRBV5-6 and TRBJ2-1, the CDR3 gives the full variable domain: DAGVTQSPTHLIKTRGQQVTLRCSPKSGHDTVSWYQQALGQGPQFIFQYYEEEERQRGNFPDRFSGHQFPNYSSELNVNALLLGDSALYLCASSPGRGDEQFFGPGTRLTVL.

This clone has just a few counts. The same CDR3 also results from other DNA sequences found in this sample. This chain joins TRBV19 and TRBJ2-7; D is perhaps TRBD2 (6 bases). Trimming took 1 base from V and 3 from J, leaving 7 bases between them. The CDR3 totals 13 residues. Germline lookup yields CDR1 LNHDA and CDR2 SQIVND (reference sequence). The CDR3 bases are TGTGCCAGTAGTATAGGGAGGGACTACGAGCAGTACTTC. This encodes CASSIGRDYEQYF.

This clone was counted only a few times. The chain's CDR3 is CASRRFQRDTDTQYF. In DNA form, the CDR3 reads TGTGCCAGCAGAAGGTTCCAGCGGGACACAGATACGCAGTATTTT. The rearrangement joins TRBV2 to TRBJ2-3; the match to TRBD2 covers 7 bases. V lost 6 bases and J lost 2; bases outside the gene matches: 8. The CDR3 loop spans 15 amino acids. Germline lookup yields CDR1 SNHLY and CDR2 FYNNEI.

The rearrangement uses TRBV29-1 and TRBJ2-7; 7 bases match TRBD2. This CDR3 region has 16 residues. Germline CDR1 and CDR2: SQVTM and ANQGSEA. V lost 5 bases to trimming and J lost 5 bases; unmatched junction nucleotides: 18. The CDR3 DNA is TGCAGCGTTACCCCTCCAGGGAGGCGGGAGCGGAACGAGCAGTACTTC. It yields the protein CSVTPPGRRERNEQYF.

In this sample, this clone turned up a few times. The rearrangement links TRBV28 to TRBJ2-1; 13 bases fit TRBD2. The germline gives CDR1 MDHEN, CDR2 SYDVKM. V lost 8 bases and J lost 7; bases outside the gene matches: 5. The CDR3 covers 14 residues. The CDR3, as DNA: TGTGCCAGCGGACTAGCGGGAGTGGAAAATGAGCAGTTCTTC. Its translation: CASGLAGVENEQFF.

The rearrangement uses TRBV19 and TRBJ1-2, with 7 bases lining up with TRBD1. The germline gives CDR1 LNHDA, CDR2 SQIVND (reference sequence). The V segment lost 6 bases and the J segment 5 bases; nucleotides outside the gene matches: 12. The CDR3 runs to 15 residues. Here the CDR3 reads CASSRGDGTLYGYTF. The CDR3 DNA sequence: TGTGCCAGTAGCAGGGGGGACGGAACACTTTATGGCTACACCTTC.

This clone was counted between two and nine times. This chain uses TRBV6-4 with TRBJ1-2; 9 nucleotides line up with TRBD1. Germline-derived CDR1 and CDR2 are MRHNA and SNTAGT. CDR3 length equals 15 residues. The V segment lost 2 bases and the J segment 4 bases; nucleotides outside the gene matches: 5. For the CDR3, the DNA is TGTGCCAGCAGTGACCGACAGGGGGTTTCCTATGGCTACACCTTC. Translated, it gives CASSDRQGVSYGYTF.

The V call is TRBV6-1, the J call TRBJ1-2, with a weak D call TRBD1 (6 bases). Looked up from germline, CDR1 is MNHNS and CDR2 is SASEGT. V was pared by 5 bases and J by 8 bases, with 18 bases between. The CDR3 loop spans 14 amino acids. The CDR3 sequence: CASSWGGRVGGYTF. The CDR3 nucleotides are TGTGCCAGCAGTTGGGGGGGCAGGGTAGGGGGCTACACCTTC.

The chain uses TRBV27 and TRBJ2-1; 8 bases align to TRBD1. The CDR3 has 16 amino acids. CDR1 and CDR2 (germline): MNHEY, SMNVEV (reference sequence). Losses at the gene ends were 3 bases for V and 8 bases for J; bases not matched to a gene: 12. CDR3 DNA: TGTGCCAGCAGTTTCTCGACAGGGGAGTCTCGTTATGAGCAGTTCTTC. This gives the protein CASSFSTGESRYEQFF.

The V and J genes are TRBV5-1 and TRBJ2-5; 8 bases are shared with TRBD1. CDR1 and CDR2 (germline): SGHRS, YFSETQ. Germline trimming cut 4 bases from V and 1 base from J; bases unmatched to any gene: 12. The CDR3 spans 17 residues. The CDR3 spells CASSIRFPGGRQETQYF. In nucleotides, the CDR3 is TGCGCCAGCAGCATACGATTCCCAGGGGGCCGCCAAGAGACCCAGTACTTC.

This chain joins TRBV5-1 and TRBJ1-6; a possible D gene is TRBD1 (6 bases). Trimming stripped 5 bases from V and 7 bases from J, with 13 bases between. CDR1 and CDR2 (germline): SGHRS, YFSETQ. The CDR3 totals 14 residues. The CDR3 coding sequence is TGCGCCAGCAGGCCTGGGGGCGTAAATTCACCCCTCCACTTT. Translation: CASRPGGVNSPLHF.

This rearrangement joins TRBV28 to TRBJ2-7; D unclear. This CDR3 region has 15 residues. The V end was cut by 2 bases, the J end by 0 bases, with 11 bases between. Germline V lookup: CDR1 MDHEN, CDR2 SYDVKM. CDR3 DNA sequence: TGTGCCAGCAGTTTAGGAGCCCTTAGCTCCTACGAGCAGTACTTC. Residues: CASSLGALSSYEQYF.

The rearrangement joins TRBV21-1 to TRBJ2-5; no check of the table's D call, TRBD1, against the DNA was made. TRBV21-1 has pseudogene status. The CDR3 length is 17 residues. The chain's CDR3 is CASSATGRRTAQETQYF. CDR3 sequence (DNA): TGTGCCAGCAGCGCTACCGGTCGGAGGACAGCACAAGAGACCCAGTACTTC.

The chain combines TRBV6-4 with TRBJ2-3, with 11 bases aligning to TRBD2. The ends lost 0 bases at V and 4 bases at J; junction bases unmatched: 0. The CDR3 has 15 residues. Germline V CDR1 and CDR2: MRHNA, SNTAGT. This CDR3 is CASSDSSGGADTQYF. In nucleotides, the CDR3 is TGTGCCAGCAGTGACTCTAGCGGGGGGGCAGATACGCAGTATTTT.

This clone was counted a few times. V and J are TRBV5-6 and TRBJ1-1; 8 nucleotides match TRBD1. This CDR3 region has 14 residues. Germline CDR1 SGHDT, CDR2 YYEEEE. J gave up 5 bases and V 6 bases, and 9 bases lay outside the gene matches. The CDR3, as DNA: TGTGCCAGCAACATGGACAGGGTGAGGACTGAAGCTTTCTTT. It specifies CASNMDRVRTEAFF.

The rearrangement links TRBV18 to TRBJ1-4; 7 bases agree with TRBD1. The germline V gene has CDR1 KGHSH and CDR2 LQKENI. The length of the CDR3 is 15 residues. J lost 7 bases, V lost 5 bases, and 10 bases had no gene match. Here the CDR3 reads CASSTTRGGGEKLFF. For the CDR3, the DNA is TGTGCCAGCTCAACGACAAGAGGGGGCGGTGAAAAACTGTTTTTT.

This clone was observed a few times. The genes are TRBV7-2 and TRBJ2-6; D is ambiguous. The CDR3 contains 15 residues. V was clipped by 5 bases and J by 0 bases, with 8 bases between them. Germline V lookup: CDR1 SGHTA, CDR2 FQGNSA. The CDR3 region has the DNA TGTGCCAGCAGCCCACAGCCCTCTGGGGCCAACGTCCTGACTTTC. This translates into CASSPQPSGANVLTF.